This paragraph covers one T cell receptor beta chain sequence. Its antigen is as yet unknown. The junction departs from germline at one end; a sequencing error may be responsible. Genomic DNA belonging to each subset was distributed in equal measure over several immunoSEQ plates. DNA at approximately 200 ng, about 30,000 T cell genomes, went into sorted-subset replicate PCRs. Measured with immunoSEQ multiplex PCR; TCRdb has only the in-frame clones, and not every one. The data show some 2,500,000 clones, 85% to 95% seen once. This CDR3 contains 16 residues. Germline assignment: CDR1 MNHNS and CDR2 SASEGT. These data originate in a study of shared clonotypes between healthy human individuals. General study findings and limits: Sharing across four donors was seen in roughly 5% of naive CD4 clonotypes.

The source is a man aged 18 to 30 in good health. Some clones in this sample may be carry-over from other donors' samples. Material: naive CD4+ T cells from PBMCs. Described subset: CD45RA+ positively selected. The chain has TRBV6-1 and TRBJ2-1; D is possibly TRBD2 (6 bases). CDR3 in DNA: TGTGCCAGCACTGAAGGGTGGAGGGTGTTATACAATGAGCAGTTCTTC. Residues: CASTEGWRVLYNEQFF.